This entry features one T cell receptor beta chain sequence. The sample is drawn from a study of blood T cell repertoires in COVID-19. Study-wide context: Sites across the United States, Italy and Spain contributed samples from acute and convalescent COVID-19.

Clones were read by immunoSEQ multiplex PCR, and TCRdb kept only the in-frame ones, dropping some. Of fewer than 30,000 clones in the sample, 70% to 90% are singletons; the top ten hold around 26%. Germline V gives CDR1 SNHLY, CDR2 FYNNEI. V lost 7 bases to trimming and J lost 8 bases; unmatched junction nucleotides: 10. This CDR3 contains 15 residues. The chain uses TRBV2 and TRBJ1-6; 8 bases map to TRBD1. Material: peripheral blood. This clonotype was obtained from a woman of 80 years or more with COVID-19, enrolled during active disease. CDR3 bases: TGTGCCAGCATTTCGGACAGGGTTAATTATTCACCCCTCCACTTT. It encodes CASISDRVNYSPLHF.